Each of the 18 T cell receptor beta chains below was sequenced from the same sample in a study of blood T cell repertoires in COVID-19. Assay used: immunoSEQ multiplex PCR; TCRdb lists only in-frame clones, some missing. This table holds 40,000 to 50,000 clones, roughly 86% found once. The sample comprised peripheral blood. These receptors all stem from a man aged 35 to 55 with active COVID-19.

The rearrangement links TRBV19 to TRBJ1-1, with 7 bases that match TRBD1. This CDR3 is built from 13 residues. Germline V gives CDR1 LNHDA, CDR2 SQIVND (reference sequence). The J segment lost 3 bases and the V segment lost 8 bases, leaving 6 bases of the junction unmatched. CDR3 sequence: CASGAQGDTEAFF. CDR3 nucleotides: TGTGCCAGTGGGGCCCAGGGGGACACTGAAGCTTTCTTT.

The chain joins TRBV7-9 to TRBJ1-6; D call uncertain. The CDR3 is made up of 13 amino acids. Germline CDR1 reads SEHNR; CDR2 reads FQNEAQ (reference sequence). Trimming removed 5 bases at V and 7 bases at J, with 9 bases between. DNA for the CDR3: TGTGCCAGCAGCCCTCGGTGGAATTCACCCCTCCACTTT. It codes for CASSPRWNSPLHF.

The chain joins TRBV5-1 to TRBJ2-3, with 14 bases fitting TRBD2. In germline, CDR1 is SGHRS, CDR2 YFSETQ. This CDR3 has 18 residues. J was trimmed by 0 bases and V by 2 bases; bases with no gene match: 5. Here the CDR3 DNA reads TGCGCCAGCAGCTTTGGACTAGCGGGGGGTACTAGCACAGATACGCAGTATTTT. Translated: CASSFGLAGGTSTDTQYF.

V usage is TRBV5-8 and J usage is TRBJ1-1, with D possibly matching TRBD1 (6 bases). Germline V gives CDR1 SGHTS, CDR2 YDEGEE. The CDR3 length is 15 residues. Trimming left V 3 bases short and J 5 bases short, with 17 bases between. CDR3 residues: CASSSGTGRGTEAFF. DNA of the CDR3: TGTGCCAGCAGCTCCGGGACCGGCAGGGGAACTGAAGCTTTCTTT. Looking up the rest from reference TRBV5-8 and TRBJ1-1 gives the full variable domain: EAGVTQSPTHLIKTRGQQATLRCSPISGHTSVYWYQQALGLGLQFLLWYDEGEERNRGNFPPRFSGRQFPNYSSELNVNALELEDSALYLCASSSGTGRGTEAFFGQGTRLTVV.

The rearrangement uses TRBV5-3 and TRBJ1-5; no definite D call. TRBV5-3 is assigned to the ORF class and has an uncertain function. V lost 6 bases and J 5 bases, leaving 6 bases between the germline ends. The CDR3 sequence is 11 residues long. The CDR3 protein is CARTGDQPQHF. The DNA of the CDR3 is TGTGCCAGAACGGGAGATCAGCCCCAGCATTTT.

The chain employs TRBV5-1 and TRBJ2-7; TRBD2 matches 11 bases. CDR3 length equals 15 residues. CDR1 and CDR2 from the germline V gene are SGHRS and YFSETQ. Trimming took 2 bases from V and 3 from J; bases not matched to a gene: 4. This chain's CDR3 is CASSFSGRAIYEQYF. In DNA form, the CDR3 reads TGCGCCAGCAGCTTTAGCGGGAGGGCCATCTACGAGCAGTACTTC.

The rearrangement uses TRBV5-1 and TRBJ1-2; 8 bases are a match to TRBD1. J was trimmed by 3 bases and V by 4 bases; bases with no gene match: 5. Germline V gene data show CDR1 as SGHRS and CDR2 as YFSETQ. The CDR3 has 14 residues. The CDR3 loop is CASSATGVDYGYTF. The CDR3 nucleotides are TGCGCCAGCAGCGCGACAGGGGTGGACTATGGCTACACCTTC.

The CDR3 region is CASRPNDRYEQYF. The DNA for the CDR3 is TGTGCCAGCAGGCCAAATGACAGGTACGAGCAGTACTTC. V and J are TRBV11-2 and TRBJ2-7; tentatively, D is TRBD1 (6 bases). Trimming left V 6 bases short and J 4 bases short, with 13 bases between. From germline, CDR1 is SGHAT and CDR2 FQNNGV. The CDR3 consists of 13 residues.

This clone has only one observation. The rearrangement uses TRBV2 and TRBJ2-1, with 9 bases lining up with TRBD1. After removal of 2 bases from V and 4 bases from J, the junction contained 3 bases not matched to a gene. The CDR3 is made up of 15 amino acids. CDR1 and CDR2 (germline): SNHLY, FYNNEI. The CDR3 DNA sequence: TGTGCCAGCAGTGAAAGGACAGGGGATTACAATGAGCAGTTCTTC. This gives the protein CASSERTGDYNEQFF.

This rearrangement joins TRBV3-1 (or the pseudogene TRBV3-2) to TRBJ1-2; D remains ambiguous. The V gene's germline CDR1 is LGHDT and CDR2 YNNKEL (reference sequence). Trimming took off 5 bases at V and 4 bases at J, with 14 bases between the two ends. The CDR3 consists of 14 residues. CDR3 region: CASSAKGSLYGYTF. DNA for the CDR3: TGTGCCAGCAGCGCGAAAGGGAGCCTCTATGGCTACACCTTC.

This chain joins TRBV7-9 and TRBJ2-5, with 10 nucleotides matching TRBD1. Trimming at V came to 3 bases and at J to 4 bases, leaving 8 bases not matched to a gene. The CDR3 consists of 16 residues. Germline-derived CDR1 and CDR2 are SEHNR and FQNEAQ (reference sequence). The CDR3 coding sequence is TGTGCCAGCAGCTTTCTGACAGGGGGCGCAGGAGAGACCCAGTACTTC. The encoded protein is CASSFLTGGAGETQYF.

V gene TRBV5-1 combines with J gene TRBJ2-1; TRBD2 aligns across 8 bases. This CDR3 region has 15 residues. After removal of 4 bases from V and 5 bases from J, the junction contained 8 bases not matched to a gene. From germline, CDR1 is SGHRS and CDR2 YFSETQ. The CDR3 loop reads CASSLGLVADNEQFF. Here the CDR3 DNA reads TGCGCCAGCAGCCTGGGACTAGTAGCAGACAATGAGCAGTTCTTC. Supplemented by reference TRBV5-1 and TRBJ2-1, the full variable domain reads KAGVTQTPRYLIKTRGQQVTLSCSPISGHRSVSWYQQTPGQGLQFLFEYFSETQRNKGNFPGRFSGRQFSNSRSEMNVSTLELGDSALYLCASSLGLVADNEQFFGPGTRLTVL.

The chain is built from TRBV19 and TRBJ1-2; 7 bases match TRBD1. The germline CDR1 and CDR2 sequences are LNHDA and SQIVND (reference sequence). The CDR3 length is 11 residues. V was clipped by 10 bases and J by 8 bases; unmatched bases: 7. The CDR3 protein is CAIYRGGGYTF. Written as DNA, the CDR3 is TGTGCCATCTACAGGGGAGGAGGCTACACCTTC.

The chain uses TRBV19 and TRBJ2-5, with TRBD2 matching over 11 bases. Germline CDR1 reads LNHDA; CDR2 reads SQIVND (reference sequence). The CDR3 extends over 16 amino acids. V shed 8 bases, J shed 1 base, and the junction held 9 bases outside the gene matches. This chain's CDR3 is CASGGRTSGSQETQYF. The DNA for the CDR3 is TGTGCCAGTGGGGGACGGACTAGCGGGTCCCAAGAGACCCAGTACTTC.

The chain recombines TRBV19 with TRBJ2-7, with TRBD2 matching 11 bases. The germline CDR1 and CDR2 sequences are LNHDA and SQIVND (reference sequence). The CDR3 length is 16 residues. The trim removed 1 base at V and 0 bases at J, leaving 2 bases unmatched. CDR3 in amino acids: CASSIGLAGISYEQYF. The CDR3, as DNA: TGTGCCAGTAGTATAGGACTAGCGGGGATCTCCTACGAGCAGTACTTC.

A few counts support this clone. An end of the junction does not agree with germline; a read error may underlie this. This rearrangement joins TRBV30 to TRBJ1-4, with D unclear. The CDR3 runs to 15 residues. Germline CDR1 is GTSNPN and CDR2 is SVGIG (reference sequence). The CDR3 sequence: CAWRTRLNTIEKLFF. CDR3 sequence (DNA): TGTGCCTGGAGGACCCGACTGAACACTATTGAAAAACTGTTTTTT.

The genes are TRBV2 and TRBJ2-7, with 9 bases lining up with TRBD2. Per the germline V gene, CDR1 is SNHLY and CDR2 is FYNNEI. Losses at the gene ends were 6 bases for V and 1 base for J; bases not matched to a gene: 13. The CDR3 is 17 amino acids. The CDR3 spells CASRPGLAGIGSYEQYF. CDR3 DNA sequence: TGTGCCAGCAGGCCTGGGCTAGCGGGAATTGGTTCCTACGAGCAGTACTTC.

A note on this clone: The same CDR3 also results from other DNA sequences found in this sample. The chain couples TRBV2 to TRBJ1-2; 8 bases map to TRBD1. The CDR3 covers 12 residues. The ends lost 8 bases at V and 8 bases at J; junction bases unmatched: 7. Germline V CDR1 and CDR2: SNHLY, FYNNEI. CDR3 residues: CASGAGGWGYTF. CDR3 DNA sequence: TGTGCCAGCGGAGCAGGGGGCTGGGGCTACACCTTC.